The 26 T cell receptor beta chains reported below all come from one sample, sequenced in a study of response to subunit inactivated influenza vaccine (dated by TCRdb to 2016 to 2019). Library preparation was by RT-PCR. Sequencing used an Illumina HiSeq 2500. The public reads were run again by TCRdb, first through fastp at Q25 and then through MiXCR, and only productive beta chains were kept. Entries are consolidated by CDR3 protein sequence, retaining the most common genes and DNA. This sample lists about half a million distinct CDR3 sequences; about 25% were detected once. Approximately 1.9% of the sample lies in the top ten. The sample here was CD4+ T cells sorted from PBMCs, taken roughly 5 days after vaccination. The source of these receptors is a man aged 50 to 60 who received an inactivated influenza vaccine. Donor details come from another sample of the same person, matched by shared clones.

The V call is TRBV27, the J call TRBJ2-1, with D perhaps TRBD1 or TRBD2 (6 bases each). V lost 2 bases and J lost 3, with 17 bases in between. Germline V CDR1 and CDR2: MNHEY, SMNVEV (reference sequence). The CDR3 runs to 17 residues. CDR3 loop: CASSLDRWGANYNEQFF. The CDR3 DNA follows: TGTGCCAGCAGTTTAGACCGCTGGGGGGCAAACTACAATGAGCAGTTCTTC.

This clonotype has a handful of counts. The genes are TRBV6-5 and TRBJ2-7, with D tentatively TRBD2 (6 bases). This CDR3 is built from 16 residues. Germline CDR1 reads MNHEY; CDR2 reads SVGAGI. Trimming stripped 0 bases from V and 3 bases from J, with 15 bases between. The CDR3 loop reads CASSYSWVAARYEQYF. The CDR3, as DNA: TGTGCCAGCAGTTACTCCTGGGTAGCGGCCCGCTACGAGCAGTACTTC.

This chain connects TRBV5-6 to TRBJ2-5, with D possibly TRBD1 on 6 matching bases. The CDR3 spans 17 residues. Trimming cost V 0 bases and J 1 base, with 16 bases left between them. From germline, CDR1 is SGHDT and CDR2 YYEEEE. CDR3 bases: TGTGCCAGCAGCTTGGACGATTGGGTACAGGGCCAAGAGACCCAGTACTTC. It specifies CASSLDDWVQGQETQYF.

CDR3 loop: CSASSRRGAEQETQYF. The CDR3, as DNA: TGCAGTGCTTCCTCTAGGCGGGGGGCGGAGCAAGAGACCCAGTACTTC. The chain has TRBV20-1 and TRBJ2-5, with TRBD2 matching over 8 bases. The germline gives CDR1 DFQATT, CDR2 SNEGSKA (reference sequence). This CDR3 spans 16 amino acids. V lost 5 bases and J lost 2; bases outside the gene matches: 13.

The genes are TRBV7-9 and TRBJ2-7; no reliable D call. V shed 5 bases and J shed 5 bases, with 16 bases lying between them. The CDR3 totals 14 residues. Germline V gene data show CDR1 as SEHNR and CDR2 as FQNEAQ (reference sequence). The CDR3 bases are TGTGCCAGCAGCCCGTCCGGCATGAACCACGAGCAGTACTTC. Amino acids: CASSPSGMNHEQYF.

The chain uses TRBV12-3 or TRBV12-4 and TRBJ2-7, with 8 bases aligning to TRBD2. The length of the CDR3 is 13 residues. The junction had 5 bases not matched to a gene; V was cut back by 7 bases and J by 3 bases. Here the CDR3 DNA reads TGTGCCAGCAAGTATAGCGGGGACTACGAGCAGTACTTC. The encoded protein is CASKYSGDYEQYF.

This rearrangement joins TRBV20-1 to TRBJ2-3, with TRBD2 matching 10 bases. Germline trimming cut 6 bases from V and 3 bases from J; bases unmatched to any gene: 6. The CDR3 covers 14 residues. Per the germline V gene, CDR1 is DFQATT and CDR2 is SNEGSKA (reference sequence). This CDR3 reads CSAKRGGRTDTQYF. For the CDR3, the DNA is TGCAGTGCGAAGCGGGGGGGCAGGACAGATACGCAGTATTTT.

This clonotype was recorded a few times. The CDR3: CASSYSMTGAGNTIYF. In DNA form, the CDR3 reads TGTGCCAGCAGTTACTCGATGACAGGGGCTGGAAACACCATATATTTT. The V gene is TRBV6-5, the J gene TRBJ1-3; 8 bases line up with TRBD1. The V gene's germline CDR1 is MNHEY and CDR2 SVGAGI. CDR3 length: 16 amino acids. With V trimmed by 0 bases and J by 2 bases, 3 bases remained unmatched.

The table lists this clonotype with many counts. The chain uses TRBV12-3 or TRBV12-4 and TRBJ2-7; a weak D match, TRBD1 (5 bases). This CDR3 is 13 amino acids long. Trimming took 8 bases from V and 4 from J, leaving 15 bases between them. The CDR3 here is CASGADGKYEQYF. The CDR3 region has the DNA TGTGCCAGCGGGGCGGACGGAAAGTACGAGCAGTACTTC.

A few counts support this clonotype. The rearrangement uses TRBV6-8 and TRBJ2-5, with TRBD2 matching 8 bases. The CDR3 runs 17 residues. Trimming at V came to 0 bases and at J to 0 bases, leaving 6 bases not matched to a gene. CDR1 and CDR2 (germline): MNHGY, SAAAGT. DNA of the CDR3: TGTGCCAGCAGTTACTCGGAGCGGGGGAGAAACCAAGAGACCCAGTACTTC. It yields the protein CASSYSERGRNQETQYF.

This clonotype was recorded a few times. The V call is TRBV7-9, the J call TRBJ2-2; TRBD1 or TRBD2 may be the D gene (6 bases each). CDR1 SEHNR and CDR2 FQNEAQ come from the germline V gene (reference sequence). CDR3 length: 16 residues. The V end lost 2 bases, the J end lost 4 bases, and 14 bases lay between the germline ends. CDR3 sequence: CASSLSTGAVTGELFF. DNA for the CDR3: TGTGCCAGCAGCTTATCTACGGGGGCAGTCACCGGGGAGCTGTTTTTT. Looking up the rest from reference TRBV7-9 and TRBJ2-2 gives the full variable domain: DTGVSQNPRHKITKRGQNVTFRCDPISEHNRLYWYRQTLGQGPEFLTYFQNEAQLEKSRLLSDRFSAERPKGSFSTLEIQRTEQGDSAMYLCASSLSTGAVTGELFFGEGSRLTVL.

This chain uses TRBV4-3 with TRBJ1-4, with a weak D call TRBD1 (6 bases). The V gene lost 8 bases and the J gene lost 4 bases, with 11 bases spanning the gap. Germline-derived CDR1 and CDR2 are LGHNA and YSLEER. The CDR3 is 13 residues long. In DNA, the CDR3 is TGCGCCAGCTCTGACAGGAGTAATGAAAAACTGTTTTTT. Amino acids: CASSDRSNEKLFF.

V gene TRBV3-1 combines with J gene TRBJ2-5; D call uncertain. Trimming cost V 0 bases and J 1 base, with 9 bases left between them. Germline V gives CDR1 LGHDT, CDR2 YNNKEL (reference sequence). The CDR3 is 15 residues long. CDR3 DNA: TGTGCCAGCAGCCAAGAGGCGCGAGCCCAAGAGACCCAGTACTTC. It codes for CASSQEARAQETQYF.

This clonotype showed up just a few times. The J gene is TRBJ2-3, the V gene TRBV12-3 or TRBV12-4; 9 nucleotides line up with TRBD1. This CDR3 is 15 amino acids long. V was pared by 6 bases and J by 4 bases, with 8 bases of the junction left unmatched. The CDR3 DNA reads TGTGCCAGCAGGCGCAGGACAGGGGAGGCAGATACGCAGTATTTT. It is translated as CASRRRTGEADTQYF.

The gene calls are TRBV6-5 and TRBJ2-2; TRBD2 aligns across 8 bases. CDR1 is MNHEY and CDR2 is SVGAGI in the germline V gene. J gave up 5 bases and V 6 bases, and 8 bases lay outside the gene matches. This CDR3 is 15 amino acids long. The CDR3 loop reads CASRLAGQGTGELFF. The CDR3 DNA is TGTGCCAGCAGATTAGCGGGGCAGGGTACCGGGGAGCTGTTTTTT.

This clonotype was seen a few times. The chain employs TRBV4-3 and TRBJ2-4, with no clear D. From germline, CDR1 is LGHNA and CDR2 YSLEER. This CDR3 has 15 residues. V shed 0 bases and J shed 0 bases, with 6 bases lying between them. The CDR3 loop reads CASSQDYLAKNIQYF. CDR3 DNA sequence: TGCGCCAGCAGCCAAGACTACCTAGCCAAAAACATTCAGTACTTC.

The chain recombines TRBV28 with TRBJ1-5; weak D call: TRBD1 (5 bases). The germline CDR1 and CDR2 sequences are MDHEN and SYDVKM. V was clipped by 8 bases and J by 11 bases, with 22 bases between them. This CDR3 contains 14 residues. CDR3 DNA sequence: TGTGCCAGCGGCAGTGGGGGAGATGCTTTATCCCAGCATTTT. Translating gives CASGSGGDALSQHF.

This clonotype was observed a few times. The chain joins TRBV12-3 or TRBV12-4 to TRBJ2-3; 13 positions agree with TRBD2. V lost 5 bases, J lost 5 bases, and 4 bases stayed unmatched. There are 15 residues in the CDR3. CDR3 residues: CASSGLAGVRDTQYF. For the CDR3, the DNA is TGTGCCAGCAGTGGACTAGCGGGGGTTCGAGATACGCAGTATTTT.

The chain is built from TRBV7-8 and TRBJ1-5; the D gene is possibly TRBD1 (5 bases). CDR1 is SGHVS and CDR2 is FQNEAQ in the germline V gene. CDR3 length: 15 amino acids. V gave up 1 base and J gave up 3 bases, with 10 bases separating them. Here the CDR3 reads CASSLGAGINQPQHF. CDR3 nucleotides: TGTGCCAGCAGCTTAGGGGCAGGGATCAATCAGCCCCAGCATTTT. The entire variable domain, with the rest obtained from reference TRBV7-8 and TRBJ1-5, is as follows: GAGVSQSPRYKVAKRGQDVALRCDPISGHVSLFWYQQALGQGPEFLTYFQNEAQLDKSGLPSDRFFAERPEGSVSTLKIQRTQQEDSAVYLCASSLGAGINQPQHFGDGTRLSIL.

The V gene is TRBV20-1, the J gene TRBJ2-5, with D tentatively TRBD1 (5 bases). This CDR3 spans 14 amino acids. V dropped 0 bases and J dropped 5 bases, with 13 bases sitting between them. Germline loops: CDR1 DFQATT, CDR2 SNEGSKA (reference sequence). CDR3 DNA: TGCAGTGCTAGAGAATTGGGGCTGAGGGAGACCCAGTACTTC. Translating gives CSARELGLRETQYF.

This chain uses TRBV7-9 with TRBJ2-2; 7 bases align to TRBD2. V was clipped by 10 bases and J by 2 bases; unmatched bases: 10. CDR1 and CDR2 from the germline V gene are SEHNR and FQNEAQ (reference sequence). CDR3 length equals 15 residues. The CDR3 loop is CATSPPSGNTGELFF. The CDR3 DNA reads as TGTGCCACTTCACCTCCTAGCGGAAACACCGGGGAGCTGTTTTTT.

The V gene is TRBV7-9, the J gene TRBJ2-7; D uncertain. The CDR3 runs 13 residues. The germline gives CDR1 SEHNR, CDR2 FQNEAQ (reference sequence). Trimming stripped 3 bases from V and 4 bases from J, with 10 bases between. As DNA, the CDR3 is TGTGCCAGCAGCTTCAGCACCGGATACGAGCAGTACTTC. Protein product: CASSFSTGYEQYF.

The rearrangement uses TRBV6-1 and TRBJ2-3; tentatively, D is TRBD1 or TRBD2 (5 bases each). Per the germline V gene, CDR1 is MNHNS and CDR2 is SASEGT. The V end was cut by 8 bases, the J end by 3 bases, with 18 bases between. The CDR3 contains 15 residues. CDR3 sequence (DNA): TGTGCCAGCGGAAGTGGGGGAGCAGGGACAGATACGCAGTATTTT. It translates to CASGSGGAGTDTQYF.

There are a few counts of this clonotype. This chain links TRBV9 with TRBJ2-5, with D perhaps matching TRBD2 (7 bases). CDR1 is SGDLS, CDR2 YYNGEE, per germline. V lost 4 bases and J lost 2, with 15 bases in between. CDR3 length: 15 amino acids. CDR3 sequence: CASSIRGAWQETQYF. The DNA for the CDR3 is TGTGCCAGCAGCATCCGGGGGGCCTGGCAAGAGACCCAGTACTTC.

CDR3 in DNA: TGTGCCAGCAGCCAAGAGGTCCATACGCAGTATTTT. Residues: CASSQEVHTQYF. The rearrangement joins TRBV3-1 to TRBJ2-3; D not certain. Trimming removed 0 bases from V and 7 bases from J, with 5 bases in between. From germline, CDR1 is LGHDT and CDR2 YNNKEL (reference sequence). The CDR3 extends over 12 amino acids.

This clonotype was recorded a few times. CDR3 loop: CASSPFTSGNEQYF. CDR3 coding DNA: TGCGCCAGCAGCCCCTTTACTAGCGGGAACGAGCAGTACTTC. The J gene is TRBJ2-7, the V gene TRBV5-1, with 10 positions matching TRBD2. CDR1 SGHRS and CDR2 YFSETQ come from the germline V gene. The CDR3 has 14 residues. The V gene end was trimmed by 4 bases and the J gene end by 5 bases; junction bases not matched to a gene: 6.